A single sample gave rise to the 7 T cell receptor beta chains below, sequenced in a study of beta chain features in type 1 diabetes. Since all of the isolated RNA was reverse transcribed, expressed TCRB transcripts were what got sequenced. TCRdb keeps only in-frame clones here, not all; method: immunoSEQ multiplex PCR. The sample has about 360,000 clones, roughly an eighth seen once. The sample taken for sequencing was naive CD4+ T cells from blood. These receptors were collected from a man younger than 35 in good health.

The chain employs TRBV7-9 and TRBJ2-7; D might be TRBD1 (5 bases). V dropped 4 bases and J dropped 0 bases, with 13 bases sitting between them. This CDR3 comprises 15 residues. Germline V gene lookup returns CDR1 SEHNR and CDR2 FQNEAQ (reference sequence). Here the CDR3 DNA reads TGTGCCAGCAGCTCTAGGGGTGTCAGCTCCTACGAGCAGTACTTC. This sequence encodes CASSSRGVSSYEQYF.

This clone was seen a handful of times. The chain recombines TRBV7-9 with TRBJ2-1, with D possibly being TRBD2 (5 bases). The CDR3 covers 13 residues. Germline V lookup: CDR1 SEHNR, CDR2 FQNEAQ (reference sequence). Trimming removed 7 bases at V and 5 bases at J, with 12 bases between. CDR3 sequence (DNA): TGTGCCAGCATCTCACCGGGGAACAATGAGCAGTTCTTC. Its translation is CASISPGNNEQFF.

This clone has a handful of counts. This chain links TRBV11-2 with TRBJ2-7; tentatively, D is TRBD2 (5 bases). V was clipped by 1 base and J by 5 bases, with 9 bases between them. The CDR3 spans 13 residues. Germline CDR1 SGHAT, CDR2 FQNNGV. Written as DNA, the CDR3 is TGTGCCAGCAGCTTAGTGAGGGCCGACGAGCAGTACTTC. The encoded protein is CASSLVRADEQYF.

The sample holds a few counts of this clone. The chain employs TRBV5-1 and TRBJ2-2, with 7 bases fitting TRBD2. The CDR3 covers 14 residues. Germline loops: CDR1 SGHRS, CDR2 YFSETQ. V shed 3 bases, J shed 3 bases, and the junction held 2 bases outside the gene matches. CDR3 region: CASSSAGDTGELFF. CDR3 bases: TGCGCCAGCAGCTCTGCGGGAGACACCGGGGAGCTGTTTTTT. The full variable domain, with the rest looked up from reference TRBV5-1 and TRBJ2-2, is KAGVTQTPRYLIKTRGQQVTLSCSPISGHRSVSWYQQTPGQGLQFLFEYFSETQRNKGNFPGRFSGRQFSNSRSEMNVSTLELGDSALYLCASSSAGDTGELFFGEGSRLTVL.

The sample holds a few counts of this clone. The chain employs TRBV7-9 and TRBJ2-5; the D gene is possibly TRBD2 (5 bases). This CDR3 is built from 15 residues. Trimming took off 3 bases at V and 5 bases at J, with 16 bases between the two ends. CDR1 is SEHNR and CDR2 is FQNEAQ in the germline V gene (reference sequence). The CDR3 coding sequence is TGTGCCAGCAGCTTGTCCGAAGGAGGTGCGGAGACCCAGTACTTC. It is translated as CASSLSEGGAETQYF.

This chain uses TRBV4-1 with TRBJ2-7; D not resolved. Per the germline V gene, CDR1 is MGHRA and CDR2 is YSYEKL. V was pared by 4 bases and J by 3 bases, with 19 bases between. This CDR3 is 16 amino acids long. CDR3 protein: CASSPPGRRVYYEQYF. CDR3 bases: TGCGCCAGCAGCCCCCCTGGTCGACGGGTTTACTACGAGCAGTACTTC.

This clone turned up a few times. The chain is built from TRBV28 and TRBJ1-5; D might be TRBD1 (5 bases). The CDR3 extends over 15 amino acids. In germline, CDR1 is MDHEN, CDR2 SYDVKM. The germline V and J ends were trimmed by 7 bases and 3 bases, with 16 bases remaining between them. The CDR3 bases are TGTGCCAGCAAATATGGGGGGGAAATCAATCAGCCCCAGCATTTT. This sequence encodes CASKYGGEINQPQHF.